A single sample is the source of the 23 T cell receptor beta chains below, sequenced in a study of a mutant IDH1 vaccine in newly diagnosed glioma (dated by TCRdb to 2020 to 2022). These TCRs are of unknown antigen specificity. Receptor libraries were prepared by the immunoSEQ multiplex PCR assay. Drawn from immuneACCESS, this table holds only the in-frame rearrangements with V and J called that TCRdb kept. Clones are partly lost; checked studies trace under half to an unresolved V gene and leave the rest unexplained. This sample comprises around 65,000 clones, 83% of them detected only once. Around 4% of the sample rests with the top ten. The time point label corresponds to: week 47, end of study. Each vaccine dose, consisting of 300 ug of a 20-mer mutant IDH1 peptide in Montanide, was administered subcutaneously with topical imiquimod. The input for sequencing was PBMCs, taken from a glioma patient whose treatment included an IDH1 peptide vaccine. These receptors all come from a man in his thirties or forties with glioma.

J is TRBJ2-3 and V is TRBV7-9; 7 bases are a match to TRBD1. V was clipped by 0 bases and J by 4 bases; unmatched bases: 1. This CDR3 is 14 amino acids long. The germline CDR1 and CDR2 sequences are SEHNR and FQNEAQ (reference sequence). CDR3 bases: TGTGCCAGCAGCTTAGCAACAGGGGCAGATACGCAGTATTTT. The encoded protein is CASSLATGADTQYF. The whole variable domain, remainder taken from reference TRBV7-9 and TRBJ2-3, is DTGVSQNPRHKITKRGQNVTFRCDPISEHNRLYWYRQTLGQGPEFLTYFQNEAQLEKSRLLSDRFSAERPKGSFSTLEIQRTEQGDSAMYLCASSLATGADTQYFGPGTRLTVL.

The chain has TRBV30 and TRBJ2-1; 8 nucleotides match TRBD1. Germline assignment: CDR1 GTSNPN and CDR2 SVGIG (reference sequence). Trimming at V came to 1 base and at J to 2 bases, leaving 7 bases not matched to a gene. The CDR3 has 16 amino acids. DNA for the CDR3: TGTGCCTGGAGTGCCCTGACAGGGGCAACCTACAATGAGCAGTTCTTC. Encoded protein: CAWSALTGATYNEQFF.

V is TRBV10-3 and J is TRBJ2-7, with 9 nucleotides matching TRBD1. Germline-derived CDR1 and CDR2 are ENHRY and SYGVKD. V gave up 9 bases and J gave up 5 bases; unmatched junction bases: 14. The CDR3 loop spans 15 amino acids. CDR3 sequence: CAMGSGQGSFNEQYF. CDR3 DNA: TGTGCCATGGGCTCCGGACAGGGGAGTTTCAACGAGCAGTACTTC.

CDR3 region: CASSQQGEISGNTIYF. The CDR3 region has the DNA TGTGCCAGCAGCCAACAGGGGGAGATCTCTGGAAACACCATATATTTT. The genes are TRBV2 and TRBJ1-3, with 8 bases lining up with TRBD1. The CDR3 spans 16 residues. V gave up 6 bases and J gave up 0 bases; unmatched junction bases: 7. CDR1 and CDR2 from the germline V gene are SNHLY and FYNNEI.

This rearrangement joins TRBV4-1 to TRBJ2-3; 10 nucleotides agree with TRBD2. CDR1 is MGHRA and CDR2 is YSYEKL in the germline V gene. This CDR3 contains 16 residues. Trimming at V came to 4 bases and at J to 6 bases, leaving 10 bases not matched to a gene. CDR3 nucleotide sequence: TGCGCCAGCAGCCTCCTTGGTACTAGCGGGGCCGATACGCAGTATTTT. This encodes CASSLLGTSGADTQYF.

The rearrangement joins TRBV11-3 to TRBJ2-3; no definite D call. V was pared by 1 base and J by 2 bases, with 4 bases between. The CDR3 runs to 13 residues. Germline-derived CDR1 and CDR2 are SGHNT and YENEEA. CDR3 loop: CASSLVVTDTQYF. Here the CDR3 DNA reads TGTGCCAGCAGCTTAGTTGTCACAGATACGCAGTATTTT.

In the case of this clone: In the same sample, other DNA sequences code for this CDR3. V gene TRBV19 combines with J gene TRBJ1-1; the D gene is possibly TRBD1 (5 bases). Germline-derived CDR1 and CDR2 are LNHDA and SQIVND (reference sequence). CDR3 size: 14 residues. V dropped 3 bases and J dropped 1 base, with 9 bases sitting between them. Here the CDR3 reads CASSMLGGNTEAFF. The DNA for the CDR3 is TGTGCCAGTAGTATGTTGGGGGGGAACACTGAAGCTTTCTTT.

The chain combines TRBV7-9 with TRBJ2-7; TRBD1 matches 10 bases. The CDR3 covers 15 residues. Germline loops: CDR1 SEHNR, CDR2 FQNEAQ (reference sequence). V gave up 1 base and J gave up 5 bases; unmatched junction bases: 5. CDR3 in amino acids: CASSLGGQGIDEQYF. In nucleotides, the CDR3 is TGTGCCAGCAGCTTAGGGGGACAGGGGATTGACGAGCAGTACTTC.

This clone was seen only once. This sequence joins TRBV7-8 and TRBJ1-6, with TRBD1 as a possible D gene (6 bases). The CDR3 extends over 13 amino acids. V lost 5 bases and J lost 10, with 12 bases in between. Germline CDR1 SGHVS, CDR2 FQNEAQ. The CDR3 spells CASSHRETSPLHF. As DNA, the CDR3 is TGTGCCAGCAGCCACAGGGAAACATCACCCCTCCACTTT.

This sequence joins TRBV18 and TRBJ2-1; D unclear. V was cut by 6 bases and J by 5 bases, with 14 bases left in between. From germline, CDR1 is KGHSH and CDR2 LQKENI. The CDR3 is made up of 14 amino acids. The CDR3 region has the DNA TGTGCCAGCTCCCAACTCCATCAGGACAATGAGCAGTTCTTC. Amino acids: CASSQLHQDNEQFF.

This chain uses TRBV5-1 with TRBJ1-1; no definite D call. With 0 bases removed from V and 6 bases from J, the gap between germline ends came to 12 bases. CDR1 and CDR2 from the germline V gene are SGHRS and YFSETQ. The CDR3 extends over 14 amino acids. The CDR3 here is CASSLVGNRAEAFF. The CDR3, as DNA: TGCGCCAGCAGCTTGGTCGGGAATCGGGCTGAAGCTTTCTTT.

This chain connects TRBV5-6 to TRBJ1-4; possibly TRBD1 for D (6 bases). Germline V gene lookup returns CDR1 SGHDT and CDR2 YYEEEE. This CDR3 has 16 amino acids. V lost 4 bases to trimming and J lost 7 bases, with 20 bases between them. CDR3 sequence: CASSLRLGGRGEKLFF. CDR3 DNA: TGTGCCAGCAGCCTCCGGCTTGGGGGGCGGGGTGAAAAACTGTTTTTT.

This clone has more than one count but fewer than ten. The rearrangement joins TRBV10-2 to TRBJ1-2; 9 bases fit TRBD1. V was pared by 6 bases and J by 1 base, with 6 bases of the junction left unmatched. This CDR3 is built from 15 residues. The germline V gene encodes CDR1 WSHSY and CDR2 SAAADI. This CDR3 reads CASRITGGSNYGYTF. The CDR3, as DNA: TGCGCCAGCAGGATAACAGGGGGCAGTAACTATGGCTACACCTTC.

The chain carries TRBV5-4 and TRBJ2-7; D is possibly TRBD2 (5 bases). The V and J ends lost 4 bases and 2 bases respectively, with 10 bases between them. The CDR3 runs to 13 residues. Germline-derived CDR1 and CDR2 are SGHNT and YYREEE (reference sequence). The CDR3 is CASSTRETYEQYF. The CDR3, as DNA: TGTGCCAGCAGCACGAGGGAAACCTACGAGCAGTACTTC.

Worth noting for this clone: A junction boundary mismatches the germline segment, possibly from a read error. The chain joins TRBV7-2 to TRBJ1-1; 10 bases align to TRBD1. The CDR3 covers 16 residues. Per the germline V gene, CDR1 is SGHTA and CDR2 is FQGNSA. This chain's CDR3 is CASSLRTGQGNAEAFF. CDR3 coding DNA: TGTGCCAGCAGCTTGAGGACGGGACAGGGGAACGCTGAAGCTTTCTTT.

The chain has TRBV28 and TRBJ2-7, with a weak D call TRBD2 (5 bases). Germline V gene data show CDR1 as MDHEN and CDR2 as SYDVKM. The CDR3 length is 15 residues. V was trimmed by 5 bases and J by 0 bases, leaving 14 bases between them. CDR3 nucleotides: TGTGCCAGCAGTGGTAACGGGATCCTCTCCTACGAGCAGTACTTC. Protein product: CASSGNGILSYEQYF.

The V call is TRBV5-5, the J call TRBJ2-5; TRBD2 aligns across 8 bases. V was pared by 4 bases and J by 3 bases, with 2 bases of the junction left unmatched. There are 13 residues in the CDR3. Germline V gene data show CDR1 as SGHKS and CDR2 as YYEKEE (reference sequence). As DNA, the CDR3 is TGTGCCAGCAGCCTACTAGCGGAAGAGACCCAGTACTTC. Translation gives CASSLLAEETQYF.

The CDR3 loop reads CASTQSSGQLGEQFF. The CDR3 DNA reads as TGTGCCTCCACCCAATCAAGCGGGCAACTGGGTGAGCAGTTCTTC. The chain combines TRBV30 with TRBJ2-1; D might be TRBD2 (6 bases). Trimming removed 7 bases at V and 9 bases at J, with 25 bases between. Germline assignment: CDR1 GTSNPN and CDR2 SVGIG (reference sequence). The CDR3 has 15 residues.

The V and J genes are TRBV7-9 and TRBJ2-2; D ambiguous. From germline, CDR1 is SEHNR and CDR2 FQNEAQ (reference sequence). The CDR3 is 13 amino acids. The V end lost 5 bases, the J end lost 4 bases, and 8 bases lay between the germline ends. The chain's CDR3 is CASSPLGTGELFF. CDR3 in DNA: TGTGCCAGCAGCCCCCTAGGCACCGGGGAGCTGTTTTTT.

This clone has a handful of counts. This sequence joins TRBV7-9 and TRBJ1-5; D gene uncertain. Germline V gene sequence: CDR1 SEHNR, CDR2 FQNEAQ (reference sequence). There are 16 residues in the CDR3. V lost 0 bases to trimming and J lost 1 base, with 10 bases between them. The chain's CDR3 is CASSLALLGSNQPQHF. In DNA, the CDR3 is TGTGCCAGCAGCTTAGCCCTACTAGGGAGCAATCAGCCCCAGCATTTT. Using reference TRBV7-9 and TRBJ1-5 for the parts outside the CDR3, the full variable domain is DTGVSQNPRHKITKRGQNVTFRCDPISEHNRLYWYRQTLGQGPEFLTYFQNEAQLEKSRLLSDRFSAERPKGSFSTLEIQRTEQGDSAMYLCASSLALLGSNQPQHFGDGTRLSIL.

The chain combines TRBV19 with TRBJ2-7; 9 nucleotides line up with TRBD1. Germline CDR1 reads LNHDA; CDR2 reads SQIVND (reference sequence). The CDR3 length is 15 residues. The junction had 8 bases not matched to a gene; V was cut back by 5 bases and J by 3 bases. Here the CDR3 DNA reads TGTGCCAGTAGTCAAAGGGACAGGGTGGGCTACGAGCAGTACTTC. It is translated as CASSQRDRVGYEQYF. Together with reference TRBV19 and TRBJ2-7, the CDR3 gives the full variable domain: DGGITQSPKYLFRKEGQNVTLSCEQNLNHDAMYWYRQDPGQGLRLIYYSQIVNDFQKGDIAEGYSVSREKKESFPLTVTSAQKNPTAFYLCASSQRDRVGYEQYFGPGTRLTVT.

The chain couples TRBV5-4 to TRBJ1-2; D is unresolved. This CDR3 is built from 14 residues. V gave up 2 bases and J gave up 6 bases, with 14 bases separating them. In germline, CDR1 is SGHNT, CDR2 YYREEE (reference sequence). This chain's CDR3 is CASSFRVTEDGYTF. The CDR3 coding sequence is TGTGCCAGCAGCTTTAGAGTCACGGAGGATGGCTACACCTTC.

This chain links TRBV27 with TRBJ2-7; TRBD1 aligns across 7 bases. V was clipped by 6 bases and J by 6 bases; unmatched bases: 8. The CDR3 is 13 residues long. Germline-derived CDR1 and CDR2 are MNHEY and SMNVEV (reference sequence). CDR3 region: CASRPTGVTEQYF. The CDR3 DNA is TGTGCCAGCAGACCTACAGGGGTGACCGAGCAGTACTTC.